These T cell receptor beta chains were read from a single sample in a study of preoperative IRX-2 immunotherapy in early breast cancer. Assay: immunoSEQ multiplex PCR; the TCRdb copy retains only in-frame clones and omits some. Among more than 20,000 clones listed, about 81% were seen once. This sample comprised lymph node tissue, obtained after IRX-2 immunotherapy. Receptor source: a human donor with breast cancer. Each CDR3 is given with its conserved first and last residue. The order of the fields is CDR3 DNA, CDR3 protein, J gene, D gene, clone size, V gene. A D gene is named only where the DNA matches it firmly. Expanded clones get a size class; other rows say once, few or many, or leave the size out.

cdr3_nt: TGTGCCAGCAGCTCGCGGGGGGCGTATAATGAGCAGTTCTTC
cdr3_aa: CASSSRGAYNEQFF
j_call: TRBJ2-1
d_call: TRBD2
clone_size: .
v_call: TRBV11-3

cdr3_nt: TGCGCCAGCAGCTTGGTTTTGCAGGGCCCCGTAGCTTTCTTT
cdr3_aa: CASSLVLQGPVAFF
j_call: TRBJ1-1
d_call: .
clone_size: .
v_call: TRBV5-1

cdr3_nt: TGTGCCAGCAGCAATTTTGGGTTGGAGGAAAAACTGTTTTTT
cdr3_aa: CASSNFGLEEKLFF
j_call: TRBJ1-4
d_call: .
clone_size: .
v_call: TRBV11-3

cdr3_nt: TGCGCCAGCAGCCAAGCATTAGGGGGCGCGAACACTGAAGCTTTCTTT
cdr3_aa: CASSQALGGANTEAFF
j_call: TRBJ1-1
d_call: TRBD1
clone_size: .
v_call: TRBV23-1

cdr3_nt: TGTGCCAGCGGGACAGCGGGGGGCTTACACAATGAGCAGTTCTTC
cdr3_aa: CASGTAGGLHNEQFF
j_call: TRBJ2-1
d_call: TRBD2
clone_size: .
v_call: TRBV6-8

cdr3_nt: TGTGCCAGCAGCTTTGGCGGGGGTATTGAAACGCAGTATTTT
cdr3_aa: CASSFGGGIETQYF
j_call: TRBJ2-3
d_call: TRBD2
clone_size: .
v_call: TRBV11-3

cdr3_nt: TGCGCCAGCAGACGACAGGGCAACACCGGGGAGCTGTTTTTT
cdr3_aa: CASRRQGNTGELFF
j_call: TRBJ2-2
d_call: TRBD1
clone_size: .
v_call: TRBV5-1

cdr3_nt: TGTGCCAGCAGGCTATATAGTAGCGGGGGGAGCACAGATACGCAGTATTTT
cdr3_aa: CASRLYSSGGSTDTQYF
j_call: TRBJ2-3
d_call: TRBD2
clone_size: once
v_call: TRBV6-8

cdr3_nt: TGCAGCGTTGGGGACGGCAGAGTTGGTTCACCCCTCCACTTT
cdr3_aa: CSVGDGRVGSPLHF
j_call: TRBJ1-6
d_call: .
clone_size: .
v_call: TRBV29-1

cdr3_nt: TGTGCCAGCAAATCTAGCGGGGGATCCTACAATGAGCAGTTCTTC
cdr3_aa: CASKSSGGSYNEQFF
j_call: TRBJ2-1
d_call: TRBD2
clone_size: .
v_call: TRBV2

cdr3_nt: TGTGCCAGCAGCTTGGGGCTAGCGGATTTCAATGAGCAGTTCTTC
cdr3_aa: CASSLGLADFNEQFF
j_call: TRBJ2-1
d_call: TRBD2
clone_size: .
v_call: TRBV11-3

cdr3_nt: TGCGCCAGCAGTACCGCCTCGGGCTCCTACAATGAGCAGTTCTTC
cdr3_aa: CASSTASGSYNEQFF
j_call: TRBJ2-1
d_call: .
clone_size: .
v_call: TRBV23-1

cdr3_nt: TGTGCCATCAGCGCACCTCAGACAGCGAACACTGAAGCTTTCTTT
cdr3_aa: CAISAPQTANTEAFF
j_call: TRBJ1-1
d_call: .
clone_size: .
v_call: TRBV6-8

cdr3_nt: TGTGCCAGCAGAGACGACCTAAACCAAGAGACCCAGTACTTC
cdr3_aa: CASRDDLNQETQYF
j_call: TRBJ2-5
d_call: .
clone_size: .
v_call: TRBV6-8

cdr3_nt: TGTGCCAGTAGTAAGCAGCAGAGCACAGATACGCAGTATTTT
cdr3_aa: CASSKQQSTDTQYF
j_call: TRBJ2-3
d_call: .
clone_size: .
v_call: TRBV19

cdr3_nt: TGTGCCAGCAGTTTTGGTAATATCAACCTATACAATGAGCAGTTCTTC
cdr3_aa: CASSFGNINLYNEQFF
j_call: TRBJ2-1
d_call: .
clone_size: .
v_call: TRBV28

cdr3_nt: TGTGCTAGTGGTTTGTCAGGGGGCGGACAGCCCCAGCATTTT
cdr3_aa: CASGLSGGGQPQHF
j_call: TRBJ1-5
d_call: TRBD1
clone_size: .
v_call: TRBV12-5

cdr3_nt: TGTGCCAGCTCACCGGGGACTGGGGAGCAGTATTTT
cdr3_aa: CASSPGTGEQYF
j_call: TRBJ2-3
d_call: .
clone_size: once
v_call: TRBV18

cdr3_nt: TGTGCCAGCACCAGTCAGGGTGTTGGAAACACTGAAGCTTTCTTT
cdr3_aa: CASTSQGVGNTEAFF
j_call: TRBJ1-1
d_call: .
clone_size: .
v_call: TRBV6-8

cdr3_nt: TGTGCCAGCAGCTTAGCGGGTGGGCGGGTGAACACTGAAGCTTTCTTT
cdr3_aa: CASSLAGGRVNTEAFF
j_call: TRBJ1-1
d_call: .
clone_size: once
v_call: TRBV11-1

cdr3_nt: TGTGCCAGCAGCTTAGATGGTGACAACACTGAAGCTTTCTTT
cdr3_aa: CASSLDGDNTEAFF
j_call: TRBJ1-1
d_call: .
clone_size: .
v_call: TRBV11-3

cdr3_nt: TGTGCCAGCAGCTACCGACAGTGGTACGAGCAGTACTTC
cdr3_aa: CASSYRQWYEQYF
j_call: TRBJ2-7
d_call: .
clone_size: .
v_call: TRBV6-8

cdr3_nt: TGTGCCAGCAGCGCCGACAGAGCCAATTCACCCCTCCACTTT
cdr3_aa: CASSADRANSPLHF
j_call: TRBJ1-6
d_call: .
clone_size: .
v_call: TRBV9

cdr3_nt: TGTGCCAGCTCGGGGACAGGGTGGGGTGGCTACACCTTC
cdr3_aa: CASSGTGWGGYTF
j_call: TRBJ1-2
d_call: TRBD1
clone_size: .
v_call: TRBV28

cdr3_nt: TGTGCCAGCTCACCCGGACTAGCGGACTTAAGCTCCTACAATGAGCAGTTCTTC
cdr3_aa: CASSPGLADLSSYNEQFF
j_call: TRBJ2-1
d_call: TRBD2
clone_size: once
v_call: TRBV18

cdr3_nt: TGTGCCAGCTCACCACGACAGCAAGCAACTAATGAAAAACTGTTTTTT
cdr3_aa: CASSPRQQATNEKLFF
j_call: TRBJ1-4
d_call: .
clone_size: .
v_call: TRBV18

cdr3_nt: TGTGCCAGCAGTTATTCGAGGTCGTTGCAGGGGGGAATCCTTGGCTACACCTTC
cdr3_aa: CASSYSRSLQGGILGYTF
j_call: TRBJ1-2
d_call: TRBD1
clone_size: .
v_call: TRBV6-8

cdr3_nt: TGTGCCAGCAGTTTATTAGGTGAAAAACTGTTTTTT
cdr3_aa: CASSLLGEKLFF
j_call: TRBJ1-4
d_call: .
clone_size: .
v_call: TRBV28

cdr3_nt: TGTGCCAGCAGAAGGGGCCCCCCGTTAAATTCACCCCTCCACTTT
cdr3_aa: CASRRGPPLNSPLHF
j_call: TRBJ1-6
d_call: .
clone_size: .
v_call: TRBV6-8

cdr3_nt: TGTGCTAGTGGTTTGGCCCGCAGGGGTGGCGGGGCCCGCACAGATACGCAGTATTTT
cdr3_aa: CASGLARRGGGARTDTQYF
j_call: TRBJ2-3
d_call: .
clone_size: few
v_call: TRBV12-5

cdr3_nt: TGTGCCAGCTCACCACAAATAATGAACACCGGGGAGCTGTTTTTT
cdr3_aa: CASSPQIMNTGELFF
j_call: TRBJ2-2
d_call: .
clone_size: .
v_call: TRBV18